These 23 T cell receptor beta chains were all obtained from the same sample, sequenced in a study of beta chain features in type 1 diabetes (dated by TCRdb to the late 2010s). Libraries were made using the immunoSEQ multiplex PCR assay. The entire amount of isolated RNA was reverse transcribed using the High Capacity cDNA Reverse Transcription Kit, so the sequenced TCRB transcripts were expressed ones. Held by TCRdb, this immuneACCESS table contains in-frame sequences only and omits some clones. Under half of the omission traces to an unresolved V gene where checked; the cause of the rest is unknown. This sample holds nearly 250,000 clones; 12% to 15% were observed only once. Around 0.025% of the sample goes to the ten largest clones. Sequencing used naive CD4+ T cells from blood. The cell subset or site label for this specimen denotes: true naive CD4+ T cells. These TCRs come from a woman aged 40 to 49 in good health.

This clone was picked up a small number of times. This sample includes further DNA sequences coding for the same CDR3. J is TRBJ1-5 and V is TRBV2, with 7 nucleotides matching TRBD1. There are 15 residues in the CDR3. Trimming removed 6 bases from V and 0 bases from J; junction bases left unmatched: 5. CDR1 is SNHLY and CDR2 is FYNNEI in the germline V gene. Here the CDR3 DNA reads TGTGCCAGCAGCCCGGACAGGCGTAGCAATCAGCCCCAGCATTTT. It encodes CASSPDRRSNQPQHF.

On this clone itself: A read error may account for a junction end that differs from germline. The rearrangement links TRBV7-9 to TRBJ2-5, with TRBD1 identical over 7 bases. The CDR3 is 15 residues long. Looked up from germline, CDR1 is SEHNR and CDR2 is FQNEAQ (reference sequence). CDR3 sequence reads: CASSFDVGQQEPQYF. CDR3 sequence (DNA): TGTGCCAGCAGTTTCGACGTGGGACAGCAAGAGCCCCAGTACTTC. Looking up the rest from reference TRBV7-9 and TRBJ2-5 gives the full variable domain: DTGVSQNPRHKITKRGQNVTFRCDPISEHNRLYWYRQTLGQGPEFLTYFQNEAQLEKSRLLSDRFSAERPKGSFSTLEIQRTEQGDSAMYLCASSFDVGQQEPQYFGPGTRLLVL.

The CDR3 DNA is TGTGCCAGTAAGGTGGGACAGAGCTCCTACGAGCAGTACTTC. Its translation: CASKVGQSSYEQYF. The rearrangement uses TRBV19 and TRBJ2-7; 7 nucleotides line up with TRBD1. After removal of 7 bases from V and 0 bases from J, the junction contained 6 bases not matched to a gene. The CDR3 is 14 amino acids. Germline values: CDR1 LNHDA, CDR2 SQIVND (reference sequence).

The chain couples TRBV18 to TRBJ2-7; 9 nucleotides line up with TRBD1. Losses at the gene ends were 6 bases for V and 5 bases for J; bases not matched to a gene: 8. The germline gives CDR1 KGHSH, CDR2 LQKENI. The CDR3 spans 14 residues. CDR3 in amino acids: CASSLGTGLHEQYF. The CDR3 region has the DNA TGTGCCAGCTCTCTGGGGACAGGGCTCCACGAGCAGTACTTC.

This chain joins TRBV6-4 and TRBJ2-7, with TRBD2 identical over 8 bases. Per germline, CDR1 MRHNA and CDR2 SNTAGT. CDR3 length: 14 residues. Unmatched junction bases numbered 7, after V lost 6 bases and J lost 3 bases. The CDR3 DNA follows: TGTGCCAGCAGCCCGGGGGGGGTTGTCTACGAGCAGTACTTC. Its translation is CASSPGGVVYEQYF.

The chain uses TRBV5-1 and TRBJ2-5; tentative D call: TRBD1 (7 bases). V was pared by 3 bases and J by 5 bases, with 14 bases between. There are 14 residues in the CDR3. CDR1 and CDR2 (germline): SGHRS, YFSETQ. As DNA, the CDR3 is TGCGCCAGCAGCTGGAGGGGGCGCGAGGAGACCCAGTACTTC. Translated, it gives CASSWRGREETQYF. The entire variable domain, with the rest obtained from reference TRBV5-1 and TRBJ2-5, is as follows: KAGVTQTPRYLIKTRGQQVTLSCSPISGHRSVSWYQQTPGQGLQFLFEYFSETQRNKGNFPGRFSGRQFSNSRSEMNVSTLELGDSALYLCASSWRGREETQYFGPGTRLLVL.

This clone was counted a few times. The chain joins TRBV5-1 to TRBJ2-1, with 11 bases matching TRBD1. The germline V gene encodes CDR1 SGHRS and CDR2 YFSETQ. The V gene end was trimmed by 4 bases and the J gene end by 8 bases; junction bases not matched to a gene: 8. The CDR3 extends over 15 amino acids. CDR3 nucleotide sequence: TGCGCCAGCAGCCGACAGGGACAGGGGGAGGATGAGCAGTTCTTC. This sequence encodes CASSRQGQGEDEQFF.

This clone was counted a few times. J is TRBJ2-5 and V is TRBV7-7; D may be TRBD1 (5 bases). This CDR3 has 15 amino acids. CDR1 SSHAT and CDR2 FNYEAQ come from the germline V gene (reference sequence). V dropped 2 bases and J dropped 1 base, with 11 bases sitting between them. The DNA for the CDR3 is TGTGCCAGCAGCTTAACCGCCAGGGCCCAAGAGACCCAGTACTTC. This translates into CASSLTARAQETQYF.

The CDR3 protein is CASSLAGRLFGYTF. The CDR3 nucleotides read TGTGCCAGCAGCTTAGCGGGCAGACTATTCGGCTACACCTTC. This sequence joins TRBV7-2 and TRBJ1-2; D is unresolved. CDR1 is SGHTA, CDR2 FQGNSA, per germline. The CDR3 contains 14 residues. Trimming left V 0 bases short and J 8 bases short, with 13 bases between.

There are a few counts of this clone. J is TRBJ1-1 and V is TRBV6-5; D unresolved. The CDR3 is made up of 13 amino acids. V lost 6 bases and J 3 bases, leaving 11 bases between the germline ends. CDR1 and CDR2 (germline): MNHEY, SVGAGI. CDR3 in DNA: TGTGCCAGCAGCCGTCCGAGGGACACTGAAGCTTTCTTT. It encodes CASSRPRDTEAFF.

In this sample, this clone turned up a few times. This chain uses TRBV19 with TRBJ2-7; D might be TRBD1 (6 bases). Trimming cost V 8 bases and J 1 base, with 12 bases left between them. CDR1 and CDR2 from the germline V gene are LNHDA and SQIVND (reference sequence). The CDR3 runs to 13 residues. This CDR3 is CASATGPSYEQYF. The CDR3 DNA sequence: TGTGCCAGTGCGACAGGACCTTCCTACGAGCAGTACTTC. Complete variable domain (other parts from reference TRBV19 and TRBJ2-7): DGGITQSPKYLFRKEGQNVTLSCEQNLNHDAMYWYRQDPGQGLRLIYYSQIVNDFQKGDIAEGYSVSREKKESFPLTVTSAQKNPTAFYLCASATGPSYEQYFGPGTRLTVT.

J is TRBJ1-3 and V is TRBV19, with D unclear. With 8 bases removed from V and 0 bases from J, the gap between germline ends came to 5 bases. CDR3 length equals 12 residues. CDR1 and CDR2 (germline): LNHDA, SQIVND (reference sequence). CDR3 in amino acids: CASLSSGNTIYF. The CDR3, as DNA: TGTGCCAGTCTAAGCTCTGGAAACACCATATATTTT.

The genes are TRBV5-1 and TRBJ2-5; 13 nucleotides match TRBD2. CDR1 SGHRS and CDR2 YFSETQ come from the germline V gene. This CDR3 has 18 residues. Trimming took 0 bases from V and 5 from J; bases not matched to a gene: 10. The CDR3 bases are TGCGCCAGCAGCTTGGCCGCCACTAGCGGGGGGGGTTCGGAGACCCAGTACTTC. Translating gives CASSLAATSGGGSETQYF.

The CDR3 is CASSLAYPGSGYTF. The DNA for the CDR3 is TGTGCCAGCAGCTTAGCGTATCCGGGGTCTGGCTACACCTTC. The V and J genes are TRBV7-9 and TRBJ1-2; no firm D call. This CDR3 is built from 14 residues. The germline V and J ends were trimmed by 0 bases and 7 bases, with 12 bases remaining between them. Germline lookup yields CDR1 SEHNR and CDR2 FQNEAQ (reference sequence).

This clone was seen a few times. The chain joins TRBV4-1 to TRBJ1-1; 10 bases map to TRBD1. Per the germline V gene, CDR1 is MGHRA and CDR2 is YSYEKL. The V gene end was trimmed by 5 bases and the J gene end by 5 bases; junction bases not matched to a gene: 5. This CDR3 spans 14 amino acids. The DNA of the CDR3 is TGCGCCAGCAGCAGTCCGGGACAGGGGACTGAAGCTTTCTTT. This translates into CASSSPGQGTEAFF.

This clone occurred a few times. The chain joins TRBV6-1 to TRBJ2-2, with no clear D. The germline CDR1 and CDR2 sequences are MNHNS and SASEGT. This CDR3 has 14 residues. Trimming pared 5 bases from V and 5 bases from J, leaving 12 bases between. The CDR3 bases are TGTGCCAGCAGTCTCGAGCTCGTAACCGGGGAGCTGTTTTTT. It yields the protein CASSLELVTGELFF.

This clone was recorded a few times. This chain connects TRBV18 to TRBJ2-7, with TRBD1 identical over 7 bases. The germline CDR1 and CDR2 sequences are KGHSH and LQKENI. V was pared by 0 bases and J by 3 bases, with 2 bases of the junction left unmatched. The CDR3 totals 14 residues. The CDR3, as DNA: TGTGCCAGCTCACCACCGGGACAGCTCTACGAGCAGTACTTC. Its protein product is CASSPPGQLYEQYF.

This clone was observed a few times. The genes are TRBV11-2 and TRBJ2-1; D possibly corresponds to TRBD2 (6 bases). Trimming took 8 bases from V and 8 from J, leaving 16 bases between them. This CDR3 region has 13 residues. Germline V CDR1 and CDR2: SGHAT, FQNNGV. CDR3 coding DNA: TGTGCCAGCGTTGGTTGGTGGGGGGATGAGCAGTTCTTC. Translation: CASVGWWGDEQFF.

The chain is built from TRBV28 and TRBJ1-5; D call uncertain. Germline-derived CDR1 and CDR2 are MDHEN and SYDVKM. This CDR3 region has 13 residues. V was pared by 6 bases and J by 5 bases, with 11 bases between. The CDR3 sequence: CASRIGVDQPQHF. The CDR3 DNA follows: TGTGCCAGCAGGATCGGGGTTGATCAGCCCCAGCATTTT.

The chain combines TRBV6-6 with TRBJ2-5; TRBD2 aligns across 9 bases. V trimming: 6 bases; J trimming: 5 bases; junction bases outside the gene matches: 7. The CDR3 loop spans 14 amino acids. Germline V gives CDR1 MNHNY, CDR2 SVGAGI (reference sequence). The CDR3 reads CASSRRGGYETQYF. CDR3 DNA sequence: TGTGCCAGCAGCCGGCGGGGGGGCTATGAGACCCAGTACTTC.

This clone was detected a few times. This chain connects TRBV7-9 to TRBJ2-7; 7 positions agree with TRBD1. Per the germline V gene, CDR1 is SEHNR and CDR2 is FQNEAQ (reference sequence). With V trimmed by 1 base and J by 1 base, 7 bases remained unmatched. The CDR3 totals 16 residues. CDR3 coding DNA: TGTGCCAGCAGCTTAGGGGGACAGTATGGATCCTACGAGCAGTACTTC. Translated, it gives CASSLGGQYGSYEQYF.

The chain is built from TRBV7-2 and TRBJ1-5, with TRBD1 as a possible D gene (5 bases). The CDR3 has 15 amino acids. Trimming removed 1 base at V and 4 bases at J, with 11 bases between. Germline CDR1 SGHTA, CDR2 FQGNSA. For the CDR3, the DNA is TGTGCCAGCAGCTTAGGAGCAGGGTATAATCAGCCCCAGCATTTT. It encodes CASSLGAGYNQPQHF.

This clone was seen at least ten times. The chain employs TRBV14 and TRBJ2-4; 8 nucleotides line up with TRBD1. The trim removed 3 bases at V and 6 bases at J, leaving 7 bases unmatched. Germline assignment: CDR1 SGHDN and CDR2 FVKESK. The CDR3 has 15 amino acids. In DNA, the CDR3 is TGTGCCAGCAGCCAGAGGACAGGGTCTCTAAACATTCAGTACTTC. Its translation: CASSQRTGSLNIQYF.